This T cell receptor (beta chain) was captured in a study of blood T cell repertoires in COVID-19. Germline assignment: CDR1 LNHDA and CDR2 SQIVND (reference sequence). The length of the CDR3 is 13 residues. V was trimmed by 6 bases and J by 3 bases, leaving 11 bases between them. Sequencing used immunoSEQ multiplex PCR; TCRdb keeps in-frame clones, though not all of them. The sample lists 410,000 or so clones; around 86% were seen once. The V and J genes are TRBV19 and TRBJ1-2, with a tentative D call TRBD1 (6 bases). This sequence originates from a young woman with active or convalescent COVID-19. The sample taken for sequencing was peripheral blood. The CDR3 is CASRREGDYGYTF. The DNA for the CDR3 is TGTGCCAGTAGGAGGGAGGGGGACTATGGCTACACCTTC.